The present T cell receptor beta chain was sequenced within a study of blood T cells in healthy people across ages. This clonotype came up a few times. The CDR3 has 14 amino acids. J gave up 2 bases and V 8 bases, and 3 bases lay outside the gene matches. CDR1 is MNHEY, CDR2 SVGAGI, per germline. Next came a second PCR, run for roughly 6 to 11 cycles, which used a sample-barcoded 5' primer along with a J-beta primer mix. The template-switch adaptor was a 5' adaptor with 12 random nucleotides. It tagged each cDNA molecule. Using its own MiXCR run on the 5' RACE reads, TCRdb lists one record per CDR3 protein. The sample holds fewer than 800,000 distinct CDR3 sequences, under 25% seen once.

The sample taken for sequencing was blood. The gene calls are TRBV6-5 and TRBJ2-2; 9 bases map to TRBD2. This TCR was recovered from a man between 65 and 85 years old in good health. CDR3 in amino acids: CASGTSLNTGELFF. The CDR3 nucleotides are TGTGCCAGCGGGACTAGCCTCAACACCGGGGAGCTGTTTTTT.